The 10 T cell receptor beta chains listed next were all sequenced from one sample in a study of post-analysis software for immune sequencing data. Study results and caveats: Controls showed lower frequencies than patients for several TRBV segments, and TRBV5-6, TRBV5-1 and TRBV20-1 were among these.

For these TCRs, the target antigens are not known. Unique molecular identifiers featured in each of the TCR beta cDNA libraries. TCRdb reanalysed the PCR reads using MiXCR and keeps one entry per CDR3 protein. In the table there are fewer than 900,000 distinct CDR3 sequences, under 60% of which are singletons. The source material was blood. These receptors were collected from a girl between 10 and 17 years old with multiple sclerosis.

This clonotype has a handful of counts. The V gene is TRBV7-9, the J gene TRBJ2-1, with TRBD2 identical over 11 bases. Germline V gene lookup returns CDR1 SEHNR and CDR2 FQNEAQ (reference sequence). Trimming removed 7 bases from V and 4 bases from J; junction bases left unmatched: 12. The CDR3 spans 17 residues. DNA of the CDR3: TGTGCCAGCAAGGCTAGCGGGAGGATCCGGCTTTACAATGAGCAGTTCTTC. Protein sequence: CASKASGRIRLYNEQFF.

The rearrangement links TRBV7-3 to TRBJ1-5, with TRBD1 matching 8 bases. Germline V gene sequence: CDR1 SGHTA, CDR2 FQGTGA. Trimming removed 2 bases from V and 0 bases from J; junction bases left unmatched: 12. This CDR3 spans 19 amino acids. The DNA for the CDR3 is TGTGCCAGCAGCTTAGCGTTCCGGGACAGGAGATATAGCAATCAGCCCCAGCATTTT. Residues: CASSLAFRDRRYSNQPQHF.

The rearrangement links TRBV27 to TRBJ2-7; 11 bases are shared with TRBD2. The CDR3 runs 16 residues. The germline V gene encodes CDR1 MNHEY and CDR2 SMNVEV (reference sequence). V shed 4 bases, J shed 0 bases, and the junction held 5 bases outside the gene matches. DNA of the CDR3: TGTGCCAGCAGTTCTGGACTAGCGGGTATCTCCTACGAGCAGTACTTC. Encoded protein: CASSSGLAGISYEQYF.

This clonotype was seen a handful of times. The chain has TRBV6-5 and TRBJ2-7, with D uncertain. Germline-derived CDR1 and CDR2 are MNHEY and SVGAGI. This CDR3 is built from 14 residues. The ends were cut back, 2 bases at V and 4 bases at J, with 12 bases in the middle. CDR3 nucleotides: TGTGCCAGCAGTTACCTGGGTCAGCGTTACGAGCAGTACTTC. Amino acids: CASSYLGQRYEQYF.

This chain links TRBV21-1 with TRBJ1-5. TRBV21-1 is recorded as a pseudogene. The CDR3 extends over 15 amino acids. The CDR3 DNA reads TGTGCCAGCAGCAAAGCGCAGGGTGTGGGGCAGCCCCAGCATTTT. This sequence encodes CASSKAQGVGQPQHF.

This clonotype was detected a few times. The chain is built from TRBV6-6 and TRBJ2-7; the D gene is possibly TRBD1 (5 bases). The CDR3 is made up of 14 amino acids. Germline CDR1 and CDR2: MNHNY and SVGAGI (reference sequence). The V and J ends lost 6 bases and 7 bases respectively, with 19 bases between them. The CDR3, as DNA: TGTGCCAGCAGGGAGACAGTACAGCGTAGGGAGCAGTACTTC. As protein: CASRETVQRREQYF.

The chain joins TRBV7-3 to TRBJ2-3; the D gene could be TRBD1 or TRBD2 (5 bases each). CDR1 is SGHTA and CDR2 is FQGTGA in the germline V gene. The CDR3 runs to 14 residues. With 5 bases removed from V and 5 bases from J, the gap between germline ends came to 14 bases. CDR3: CASSPGTPGDTQYF. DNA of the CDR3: TGTGCCAGCAGCCCAGGGACGCCCGGAGATACGCAGTATTTT.

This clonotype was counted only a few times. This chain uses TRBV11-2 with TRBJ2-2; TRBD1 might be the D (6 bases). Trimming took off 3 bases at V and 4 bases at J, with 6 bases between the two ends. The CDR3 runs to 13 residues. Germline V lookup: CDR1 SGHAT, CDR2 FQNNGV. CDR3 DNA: TGTGCCAGCAGCTTCAGGGGCACCGGGGAGCTGTTTTTT. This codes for CASSFRGTGELFF. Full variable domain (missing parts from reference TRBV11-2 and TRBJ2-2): EAGVAQSPRYKIIEKRQSVAFWCNPISGHATLYWYQQILGQGPKLLIQFQNNGVVDDSQLPKDRFSAERLKGVDSTLKIQPAKLEDSAVYLCASSFRGTGELFFGEGSRLTVL.

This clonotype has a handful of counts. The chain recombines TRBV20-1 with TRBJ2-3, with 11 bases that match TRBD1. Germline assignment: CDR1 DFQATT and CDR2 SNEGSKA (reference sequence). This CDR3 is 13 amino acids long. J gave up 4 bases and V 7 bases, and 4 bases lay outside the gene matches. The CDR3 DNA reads TGCAGTGTTTGGACAGGGGGCGCAGATACGCAGTATTTT. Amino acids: CSVWTGGADTQYF.

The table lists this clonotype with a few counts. The CDR3 nucleotides are TGTGCCAGCAGGTATCCCCCGGGCGGGAGCTTCAATGAGCAGTTCTTC. It yields the protein CASRYPPGGSFNEQFF. This chain links TRBV12-3 or TRBV12-4 with TRBJ2-1; 7 bases align to TRBD2. CDR3 length equals 16 residues. Trimming removed 6 bases from V and 6 bases from J; junction bases left unmatched: 14.